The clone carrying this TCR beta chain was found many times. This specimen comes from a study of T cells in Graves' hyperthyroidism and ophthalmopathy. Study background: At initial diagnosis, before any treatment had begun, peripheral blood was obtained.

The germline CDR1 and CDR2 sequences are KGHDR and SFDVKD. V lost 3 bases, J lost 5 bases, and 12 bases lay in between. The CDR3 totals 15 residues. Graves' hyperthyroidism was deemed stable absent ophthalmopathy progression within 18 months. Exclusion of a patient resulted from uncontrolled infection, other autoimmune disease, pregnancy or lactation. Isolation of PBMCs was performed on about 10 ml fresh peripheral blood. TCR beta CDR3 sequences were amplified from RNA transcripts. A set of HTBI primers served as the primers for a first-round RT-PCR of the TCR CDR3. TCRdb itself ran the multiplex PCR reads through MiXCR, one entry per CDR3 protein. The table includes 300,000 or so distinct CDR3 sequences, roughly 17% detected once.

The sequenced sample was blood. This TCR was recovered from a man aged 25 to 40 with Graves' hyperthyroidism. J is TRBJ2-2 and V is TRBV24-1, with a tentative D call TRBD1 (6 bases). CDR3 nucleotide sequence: TGTGCCACCAGTGATCGACAGGTGGAGACCGGGGAGCTGTTTTTT. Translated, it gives CATSDRQVETGELFF.